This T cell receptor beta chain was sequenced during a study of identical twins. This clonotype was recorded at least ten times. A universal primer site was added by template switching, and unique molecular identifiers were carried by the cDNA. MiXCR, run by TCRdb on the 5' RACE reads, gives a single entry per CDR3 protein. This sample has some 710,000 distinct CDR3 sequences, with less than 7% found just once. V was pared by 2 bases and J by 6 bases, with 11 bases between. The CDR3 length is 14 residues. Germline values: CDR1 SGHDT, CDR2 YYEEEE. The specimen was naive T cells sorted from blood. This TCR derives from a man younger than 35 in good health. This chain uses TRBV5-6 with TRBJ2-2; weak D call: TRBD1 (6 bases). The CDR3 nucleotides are TGTGCCAGCAGCTTACCAGGGGTGCCCGGGGAGCTGTTTTTT. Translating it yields CASSLPGVPGELFF.